A single sample gave rise to the 20 T cell receptor beta chains below, sequenced in a study of T-cell reconstitution after alpha-beta-depleted transplantation in children (dated by TCRdb to about 2016). Receptors were amplified or captured by PCR. The instrument was an Illumina HiSeq 2500. To normalize quantification of the TCRbeta repertoire, the TCR libraries were built with molecular barcoding that relied on unique molecular identifiers. The public reads were run again by TCRdb, first through fastp at Q25 and then through MiXCR, and only productive beta chains were kept. All rows with the same CDR3 protein become a single entry with the most common DNA and genes. The sample includes over 85,000 distinct CDR3 sequences, with about 8% observed a single time. The ten largest make up around 15% of the sample. The meaning of the sample's treatment or condition label: allogeneic hematopoietic cell transplantation with graft depleted of TCRalphabeta T cells and CD19 B cells.

The sequenced sample was PBMCs, obtained before TCRalphabeta/CD19-depleted stem cell transplant. The receptors come from a boy aged 2-9 years with acute lymphoblastic leukemia, due to receive a stem cell transplant.

This clonotype was found a few times. The V gene is TRBV7-6, the J gene TRBJ2-7; the D is unclear. Germline CDR1 SGHVS, CDR2 FNYEAQ. This CDR3 spans 14 amino acids. Between the trimmed V and J ends, which lost 5 bases and 2 bases, there was a span of 13 bases. CDR3 sequence (DNA): TGTGCCAGCAGCCATCTTGACACCCCCTACGAGCAGTACTTC. Its protein product is CASSHLDTPYEQYF.

V is TRBV6-2 or TRBV6-3 and J is TRBJ2-3, with no clear D. There are 12 residues in the CDR3. The ends were cut back, 2 bases at V and 5 bases at J, with 5 bases in the middle. Germline CDR1 is MNHEY and CDR2 is SVGEGT. The CDR3 DNA reads TGTGCCAGCAGTTACGAAGGAGATACGCAGTATTTT. It is translated as CASSYEGDTQYF.

This clonotype has more than one count but fewer than ten. The chain carries TRBV4-3 and TRBJ2-1; tentatively, D is TRBD1 or TRBD2 (6 bases each). Germline CDR1 LGHNA, CDR2 YSLEER. With 2 bases removed from V and 4 bases from J, the gap between germline ends came to 12 bases. This CDR3 comprises 15 residues. The CDR3 DNA follows: TGCGCCAGCAGCCAAAACGGGGGCAAATACAATGAGCAGTTCTTC. This encodes CASSQNGGKYNEQFF.

This clonotype came up many times. The chain has TRBV5-1 and TRBJ1-1, with unresolved D. Trimming removed 2 bases from V and 1 base from J, with 9 bases in between. Germline V gene lookup returns CDR1 SGHRS and CDR2 YFSETQ. CDR3 length: 14 amino acids. CDR3 protein: CASSFWLWNTEAFF. The CDR3 nucleotides read TGCGCCAGCAGCTTTTGGTTATGGAACACTGAAGCTTTCTTT.

The sample holds many counts of this clonotype. The DNA of the CDR3 is TGTGCTAGTGGGACAGGGGGCAATCAGCCCCAGCATTTT. Its protein is CASGTGGNQPQHF. The rearrangement uses TRBV12-5 and TRBJ1-5; 8 nucleotides align to TRBD1. V trimming: 6 bases; J trimming: 2 bases; junction bases outside the gene matches: 0. CDR3 length: 13 amino acids. From germline, CDR1 is LGHNT and CDR2 FRNRAP.

V and J are TRBV6-1 and TRBJ2-7, with TRBD1 as a possible D gene (6 bases). V lost 4 bases, J lost 0 bases, and 13 bases lay in between. Germline CDR1 is MNHNS and CDR2 is SASEGT. The CDR3 sequence is 15 residues long. This chain's CDR3 is CASSAIGQSSYEQYF. The CDR3 nucleotides read TGTGCCAGCAGTGCTATAGGACAGAGCTCCTACGAGCAGTACTTC.

In regard to this clonotype: Given a much more abundant clone one base away, this may be a read error. The rearrangement links TRBV5-1 to TRBJ2-7; D possibly corresponds to TRBD2 (5 bases). The length of the CDR3 is 12 residues. Trimming cost V 4 bases and J 9 bases, with 14 bases left between them. The germline CDR1 and CDR2 sequences are SGHRS and YFSETQ. The CDR3 DNA reads TGCGCCAGCAGCAGCGGACCGGGCGGGCAGTACTTC. This codes for CASSSGPGGQYF.

The sample holds a few counts of this clonotype. V is TRBV20-1 and J is TRBJ1-1; possibly TRBD1 for D (5 bases). Between the trimmed V and J ends, which lost 6 bases and 3 bases, there was a span of 14 bases. Germline CDR1 is DFQATT and CDR2 is SNEGSKA (reference sequence). This CDR3 comprises 13 residues. This CDR3 is CSARLGGDTEAFF. Here the CDR3 DNA reads TGCAGTGCCAGGCTGGGGGGGGACACTGAAGCTTTCTTT.

V is TRBV5-1 and J is TRBJ2-6, with D possibly being TRBD1 (5 bases). Deletions cut 4 bases from V and 2 bases from J, with 10 bases between. The CDR3 spans 15 residues. Germline V gene sequence: CDR1 SGHRS, CDR2 YFSETQ. The DNA of the CDR3 is TGCGCCAGCAGCCCGACAGCCCCTGGGGCCAACGTCCTGACTTTC. It yields the protein CASSPTAPGANVLTF.

The V call is TRBV6-1, the J call TRBJ2-6; D possibly corresponds to TRBD2 (5 bases). Germline lookup yields CDR1 MNHNS and CDR2 SASEGT. This CDR3 spans 14 amino acids. V lost 6 bases, J lost 0 bases, and 6 bases lay in between. CDR3 nucleotides: TGTGCCAGCAGAGAGGGCTCTGGGGCCAACGTCCTGACTTTC. It yields the protein CASREGSGANVLTF.

J is TRBJ2-5 and V is TRBV11-1; 15 bases align to TRBD2. Germline loops: CDR1 SGHAT, CDR2 FQDESV (reference sequence). After removal of 5 bases from V and 0 bases from J, the junction contained 7 bases not matched to a gene. This CDR3 has 18 amino acids. The CDR3 nucleotides read TGTGCCAGCAGCAGGACTAGCGGGGGGGCTTCGTACCAAGAGACCCAGTACTTC. This encodes CASSRTSGGASYQETQYF.

The chain joins TRBV29-1 to TRBJ2-3, with 11 bases that match TRBD2. From germline, CDR1 is SQVTM and CDR2 ANQGSEA. This CDR3 spans 15 amino acids. The V gene end was trimmed by 4 bases and the J gene end by 5 bases; junction bases not matched to a gene: 8. CDR3: CSVATSGSEGDTQYF. CDR3 nucleotide sequence: TGCAGCGTTGCCACTAGCGGGAGTGAAGGAGATACGCAGTATTTT.

The sample holds a few counts of this clonotype. CDR3 sequence: CSASTSGGETQYF. CDR3 sequence (DNA): TGCAGTGCTAGTACTAGCGGGGGTGAGACCCAGTACTTC. The chain couples TRBV20-1 to TRBJ2-5; 11 bases line up with TRBD2. CDR3 length: 13 amino acids. The ends lost 3 bases at V and 5 bases at J; junction bases unmatched: 2. The germline CDR1 and CDR2 sequences are DFQATT and SNEGSKA (reference sequence).

About this clonotype itself: This may stem from a read error, because a much larger clone lies one nucleotide away. This chain connects TRBV27 to TRBJ2-1, with D perhaps matching TRBD2 (7 bases). Germline values: CDR1 MNHEY, CDR2 SMNVEV (reference sequence). The V end lost 7 bases, the J end lost 10 bases, and 20 bases lay between the germline ends. This CDR3 contains 14 residues. The DNA of the CDR3 is TGTGCCAGCACTCCAGGGGACTATTTAGGCGAGCAGTTCTTC. Translation gives CASTPGDYLGEQFF.

This clonotype has more than one count but fewer than ten. The chain links TRBV20-1 to TRBJ2-2; no clear D. V dropped 1 base and J dropped 0 bases, with 6 bases sitting between them. This CDR3 spans 14 amino acids. Germline assignment: CDR1 DFQATT and CDR2 SNEGSKA (reference sequence). CDR3 bases: TGCAGTGCTAGAGCACTGACGAACACCGGGGAGCTGTTTTTT. As protein: CSARALTNTGELFF.

This chain uses TRBV29-1 with TRBJ1-2, with D tentatively TRBD1 (6 bases). The V gene lost 3 bases and the J gene lost 6 bases, with 17 bases spanning the gap. The CDR3 is 14 residues long. In germline, CDR1 is SQVTM, CDR2 ANQGSEA. The CDR3 reads CSVDGRGPAHGYTF. As DNA, the CDR3 is TGCAGCGTTGATGGGCGGGGGCCCGCTCATGGCTACACCTTC.

DNA of the CDR3: TGCGCCAGCAGCCAAGATCGAACCAAATTTCAGCCCCAGCATTTT. Its protein is CASSQDRTKFQPQHF. The chain combines TRBV4-3 with TRBJ1-5, with unresolved D. Germline V lookup: CDR1 LGHNA, CDR2 YSLEER. The CDR3 sequence is 15 residues long. With 0 bases removed from V and 6 bases from J, the gap between germline ends came to 12 bases.

At least ten counts were recorded for this clonotype. The J gene is TRBJ1-4, the V gene TRBV11-1, with 10 bases fitting TRBD1. The CDR3 is made up of 18 amino acids. Unmatched junction bases numbered 14, after V lost 2 bases and J lost 8 bases. Germline V lookup: CDR1 SGHAT, CDR2 FQDESV (reference sequence). The CDR3 nucleotides read TGTGCCAGCAGCTTAAGGAGGGGGCGACAGGGGGCGTACGAAAAACTGTTTTTT. It is translated as CASSLRRGRQGAYEKLFF.

The chain has TRBV20-1 and TRBJ2-2; D uncertain. Germline V gene data show CDR1 as DFQATT and CDR2 as SNEGSKA (reference sequence). V lost 2 bases and J lost 7, with 11 bases in between. The CDR3 runs 13 residues. CDR3 amino acids: CSARRSQGGELFF. CDR3 nucleotide sequence: TGCAGTGCTAGACGGTCACAAGGCGGGGAGCTGTTTTTT.

This clonotype was recorded at least ten times. V is TRBV3-1 and J is TRBJ1-1; 10 bases line up with TRBD1. CDR3 length: 19 amino acids. The V segment lost 1 base and the J segment 0 bases; nucleotides outside the gene matches: 11. Looked up from germline, CDR1 is LGHDT and CDR2 is YNNKEL (reference sequence). CDR3 in amino acids: CASSQGPGQGFYMNTEAFF. The CDR3 bases are TGTGCCAGCAGCCAAGGGCCGGGACAGGGGTTTTACATGAACACTGAAGCTTTCTTT.